These 9 T cell receptor beta chains came from one sample sequenced in a study of blood T cell repertoires in COVID-19. Some clones are missing from TCRdb's copy, which holds only in-frame ones; the method was immunoSEQ multiplex PCR. The data hold 250,000 to 350,000 clones, with roughly 90% observed a single time. Sample: PBMCs or T cells enriched from blood (not recorded which). The receptor set was obtained from a young woman who had recovered from COVID-19.

The chain has TRBV10-2 and TRBJ2-3; 8 positions match TRBD2. The CDR3 contains 14 residues. J was trimmed by 4 bases and V by 6 bases; bases with no gene match: 6. Germline assignment: CDR1 WSHSY and CDR2 SAAADI. The CDR3 sequence is CASRAAGAADTQYF. As DNA, the CDR3 is TGCGCCAGCAGGGCAGCGGGGGCAGCAGATACGCAGTATTTT.

The rearrangement links TRBV3-1 (or the pseudogene TRBV3-2) to TRBJ2-7; 10 bases fit TRBD1. The CDR3 has 17 residues. Trimming removed 0 bases from V and 4 bases from J; junction bases left unmatched: 9. Germline V gene sequence: CDR1 LGHDT, CDR2 YNNKEL (reference sequence). The DNA for the CDR3 is TGTGCCAGCAGCCAAGATTTATGGGGGACAGGGGTATACGAGCAGTACTTC. Amino acid sequence: CASSQDLWGTGVYEQYF.

The rearrangement joins TRBV19 to TRBJ2-6; D is unresolved. Trimming stripped 3 bases from V and 1 base from J, with 7 bases between. There are 15 residues in the CDR3. Germline V CDR1 and CDR2: LNHDA, SQIVND (reference sequence). The CDR3: CASSMLSSGANVLTF. The CDR3 DNA reads TGTGCCAGTAGTATGCTTAGTTCTGGGGCCAACGTCCTGACTTTC.

This clone was seen just once. The chain employs TRBV5-4 and TRBJ2-7; 10 bases map to TRBD1. The CDR3 has 14 residues. Germline values: CDR1 SGHNT, CDR2 YYREEE (reference sequence). The J segment lost 10 bases and the V segment lost 0 bases, leaving 7 bases of the junction unmatched. CDR3 region: CASSLAGQGGYQYF. In DNA form, the CDR3 reads TGTGCCAGCAGCTTGGCCGGACAGGGGGGTTATCAGTACTTC.

The chain is built from TRBV24-1 and TRBJ2-7; 8 positions match TRBD1. In germline, CDR1 is KGHDR, CDR2 SFDVKD. The CDR3 has 15 amino acids. Trimming cost V 2 bases and J 4 bases; bases outside gene matches: 6. The CDR3 nucleotides are TGTGCCACCAGTGATTCGGGACAGGCCAAATACGAGCAGTACTTC. This encodes CATSDSGQAKYEQYF.

CDR3 sequence (DNA): TGTGCCAGCTCCCCCGACAGGGGGCTAAACACCATATATTTT. Translated, it gives CASSPDRGLNTIYF. V is TRBV18 and J is TRBJ1-3; 10 bases align to TRBD1. Losses at the gene ends were 6 bases for V and 6 bases for J; bases not matched to a gene: 5. The CDR3 is 14 amino acids. CDR1 and CDR2 (germline): KGHSH, LQKENI.

J is TRBJ1-5 and V is TRBV12-3 or TRBV12-4; D remains ambiguous. Trimming removed 1 base at V and 6 bases at J, with 7 bases between. This CDR3 is built from 13 residues. The CDR3 DNA follows: TGTGCCAGCAGTTTAGGCCCAGGTCAGCCCCAGCATTTT. Translation gives CASSLGPGQPQHF.

The CDR3 is CASTRRAGGSLRELFF. The CDR3 nucleotides are TGTGCCAGCACCCGTCGGGCGGGAGGGTCTCTCCGGGAGCTGTTTTTT. The V gene is TRBV28, the J gene TRBJ2-2, with 9 positions matching TRBD2. The CDR3 contains 16 residues. In germline, CDR1 is MDHEN, CDR2 SYDVKM. After removal of 7 bases from V and 9 bases from J, the junction contained 15 bases not matched to a gene. Based on the CDR3 plus reference TRBV28 and TRBJ2-2, the full variable domain is DVKVTQSSRYLVKRTGEKVFLECVQDMDHENMFWYRQDPGLGLRLIYFSYDVKMKEKGDIPEGYSVSREKKERFSLILESASTNQTSMYLCASTRRAGGSLRELFFGEGSRLTVL.

This sequence joins TRBV30 and TRBJ1-1, with unresolved D. Germline values: CDR1 GTSNPN, CDR2 SVGIG (reference sequence). V shed 4 bases and J shed 0 bases, with 12 bases lying between them. The CDR3 consists of 14 residues. The CDR3 here is CAWKPFLLNTEAFF. The CDR3 bases are TGTGCCTGGAAGCCCTTTCTTTTGAACACTGAAGCTTTCTTT.